This TCR beta chain was identified in a study of blood T cell repertoires in COVID-19. The overall study: COVID-19 samples, acute and convalescent, were from the United States, Italy and Spain. The cDNA or gDNA used as material had been derived from T cells, B-cell-depleted T cells, or PBMCs.

Donors in Cohort 3 who had recovered were those with two negative PCRs, healthcare professional clearance, or resolution of their symptoms. Profiling relied on immunoSEQ multiplex PCR, and the TCRdb table lists in-frame clones only, not all of them. The sample yields roughly 250,000 clones, around nine tenths seen once. The CDR3 extends over 14 amino acids. Germline V gene sequence: CDR1 SEHNR, CDR2 FQNEAQ (reference sequence). V was pared by 6 bases and J by 0 bases, with 11 bases between. This clone was found once. V usage is TRBV7-9 and J usage is TRBJ1-1; D gene ambiguous. The sample taken for sequencing was PBMCs or T cells enriched from blood (not recorded which). The sequence was collected from a middle-aged man who had recovered from COVID-19. Written as DNA, the CDR3 is TGTGCCAGCAGGGATAGACACGTGAACACTGAAGCTTTCTTT. Translated: CASRDRHVNTEAFF.